Included here is one T cell receptor (beta chain) sequence, with context. Antigen unknown. This sample's treatment: 15 to 20 received Ad26.COV2.S at low or high dose, single or two shots; about 5 received placebo; per-sample allocation not given. Following the first vaccine or placebo injection, samples were taken on day 63. The method was immunoSEQ multiplex PCR; TCRdb's version includes in-frame clones alone and lacks a portion of them. The sample includes about 350,000 clones, about 85% of them seen just once. The data stem from a study of Ad26.COV2.S vaccination and SARS-CoV-2 variants. Whole-study context: The donor participated in the COV1001 trial, in its Ad26.COV2.S arm. Overall study results and limits: Marked by substantial breadth, spike-specific CD8+ and CD4+ T cell responses were reportedly seen after vaccination. Recipients of vaccine and of placebo showed similar breadth of their non-spike TCR repertoires.

After removal of 3 bases from V and 7 bases from J, the junction contained 9 bases not matched to a gene. Germline V gene lookup returns CDR1 DFQATT and CDR2 SNEGSKA (reference sequence). CDR3 length: 15 amino acids. The V gene is TRBV20-1, the J gene TRBJ2-2; the match to TRBD2 covers 9 bases. Here the sequenced sample was peripheral blood, taken in a trial of Ad26.COV2.S vaccine versus placebo. The TCR sequence derives from a person between 18 and 60 years old who received the Ad26.COV2.S COVID-19 vaccine or a placebo. CDR3 region: CSASISGSVIGELFF. DNA for the CDR3: TGCAGTGCTAGTATTAGCGGGAGTGTAATCGGGGAGCTGTTTTTT.